Below are 10 T cell receptor beta chains sequenced from a single sample in a study of blood T cell repertoires in COVID-19. Produced via immunoSEQ multiplex PCR; TCRdb's table is partial and in-frame only. Altogether a few hundred thousand clones are present, approximately 91% being singletons, with the ten largest covering around 13%. Sequencing input: peripheral blood. These receptors all stem from a woman in her fifties or sixties with acute or convalescent COVID-19.

The V gene is TRBV7-3, the J gene TRBJ2-3, with D perhaps TRBD1 (6 bases). Germline lookup yields CDR1 SGHTA and CDR2 FQGTGA. V was cut by 5 bases and J by 1 base, with 13 bases left in between. This CDR3 has 15 residues. The CDR3: CASSLRGYGTDTQYF. The CDR3 DNA is TGTGCCAGCAGCCTTAGGGGGTACGGCACAGATACGCAGTATTTT.

The chain uses TRBV9 and TRBJ1-5, with 8 bases that match TRBD1. The J segment lost 0 bases and the V segment lost 1 base, leaving 9 bases of the junction unmatched. Germline lookup yields CDR1 SGDLS and CDR2 YYNGEE. The CDR3 covers 18 residues. For the CDR3, the DNA is TGTGCCAGCAGCGTACGGGACAGGACGGCCTATAGCAATCAGCCCCAGCATTTT. This translates into CASSVRDRTAYSNQPQHF.

The genes are TRBV19 and TRBJ1-1; D uncertain. V was pared by 6 bases and J by 0 bases, with 17 bases between. The CDR3 loop spans 16 amino acids. Germline lookup yields CDR1 LNHDA and CDR2 SQIVND (reference sequence). CDR3: CASRPIQLSMNTEAFF. CDR3 nucleotides: TGTGCCAGTAGGCCAATACAGCTTTCCATGAACACTGAAGCTTTCTTT.

As regards this clone: Distinct nucleotide sequences in the sample also encode this CDR3. The chain has TRBV19 and TRBJ2-3; possible D gene TRBD2, 7 bases. V was trimmed by 3 bases and J by 2 bases, leaving 12 bases between them. The CDR3 runs 15 residues. Germline-derived CDR1 and CDR2 are LNHDA and SQIVND (reference sequence). The CDR3 here is CASSIDGGPTDTQYF. CDR3 in DNA: TGTGCCAGTAGTATCGACGGGGGGCCCACAGATACGCAGTATTTT.

CDR3: CASSHPGTQETQYF. CDR3 nucleotide sequence: TGCGCCAGCAGCCACCCGGGTACCCAAGAGACCCAGTACTTC. The rearrangement links TRBV4-1 to TRBJ2-5; D is unresolved. The germline V gene encodes CDR1 MGHRA and CDR2 YSYEKL. There are 14 residues in the CDR3. The V end lost 3 bases, the J end lost 1 base, and 9 bases lay between the germline ends.

This clone has a handful of counts. V usage is TRBV18 and J usage is TRBJ1-1; 7 nucleotides agree with TRBD1. The CDR3 runs 16 residues. The trim removed 1 base at V and 5 bases at J, leaving 10 bases unmatched. From germline, CDR1 is KGHSH and CDR2 LQKENI. CDR3 region: CASSPLPQGVLTEAFF. The CDR3 DNA sequence: TGTGCCAGCTCACCACTTCCCCAGGGGGTCTTGACTGAAGCTTTCTTT.

V usage is TRBV10-3 and J usage is TRBJ1-1, with D maybe TRBD1 (6 bases). The germline CDR1 and CDR2 sequences are ENHRY and SYGVKD. Trimming removed 10 bases at V and 1 base at J, with 10 bases between. This CDR3 has 12 residues. Here the CDR3 reads CATLQGNTEAFF. For the CDR3, the DNA is TGTGCCACTTTACAGGGGAACACTGAAGCTTTCTTT.

This sequence joins TRBV18 and TRBJ2-3; 11 bases fit TRBD2. This CDR3 spans 14 amino acids. The V gene's germline CDR1 is KGHSH and CDR2 LQKENI. The V segment lost 4 bases and the J segment 11 bases; nucleotides outside the gene matches: 8. DNA for the CDR3: TGTGCCAGCTCACTGACTAGCGGGACCGCCGGGCAGTATTTT. It yields the protein CASSLTSGTAGQYF. Together with reference TRBV18 and TRBJ2-3, the CDR3 gives the full variable domain: NAGVMQNPRHLVRRRGQEARLRCSPMKGHSHVYWYRQLPEEGLKFMVYLQKENIIDESGMPKERFSAEFPKEGPSILRIQQVVRGDSAAYFCASSLTSGTAGQYFGPGTRLTVL.

J is TRBJ1-2 and V is TRBV7-2; 7 bases are a match to TRBD1. V was clipped by 5 bases and J by 13 bases; unmatched bases: 16. Germline V lookup: CDR1 SGHTA, CDR2 FQGNSA. The length of the CDR3 is 14 residues. The CDR3 region has the DNA TGTGCCAGCAGCACCAGCAGCGGCAACAGGGGTTTCACCTTC. Translating gives CASSTSSGNRGFTF.

The V call is TRBV6-5, the J call TRBJ1-6, with D perhaps TRBD1 (6 bases). Trimming took off 6 bases at V and 4 bases at J, with 13 bases between the two ends. Germline loops: CDR1 MNHEY, CDR2 SVGAGI. The CDR3 totals 15 residues. In DNA, the CDR3 is TGTGCCAGCAGCCTATGGACAGATTATAATTCACCCCTCCACTTT. Its protein is CASSLWTDYNSPLHF.